Shown below are 21 T cell receptor beta chains from a single sample sequenced in a study of T cells in Graves' hyperthyroidism and ophthalmopathy. Amplified TCR beta CDR3 regions came from RNA transcripts. HTBI primers were the set used in a first-round RT-PCR of the TCR CDR3. TCRdb passed the multiplex PCR reads through MiXCR, listing each CDR3 protein once. Among around 600,000 distinct CDR3 sequences listed, more than 12% were seen once. The sample taken for sequencing was blood. Receptors were obtained from a woman aged 45-65 years with Graves' ophthalmopathy.

There are many counts of this clonotype. The rearrangement uses TRBV20-1 and TRBJ2-3; TRBD2 matches 12 bases. This CDR3 is built from 15 residues. CDR1 and CDR2 from the germline V gene are DFQATT and SNEGSKA (reference sequence). V lost 6 bases to trimming and J lost 4 bases; unmatched junction nucleotides: 8. CDR3 bases: TGCAGTGCCATTCCTAGCGGGAGGGTATCAGATACGCAGTATTTT. This gives the protein CSAIPSGRVSDTQYF.

This chain connects TRBV11-2 to TRBJ1-3, with a possible D match to TRBD1 (6 bases). Trimming cost V 5 bases and J 0 bases, with 14 bases left between them. Germline V gene data show CDR1 as SGHAT and CDR2 as FQNNGV. The CDR3 covers 16 residues. The CDR3 loop is CASSLSQGLSGNTIYF. The CDR3 nucleotides are TGTGCCAGCAGCCTTTCACAGGGCCTCTCTGGAAACACCATATATTTT.

This clonotype was found many times. V usage is TRBV7-2 and J usage is TRBJ2-5; possibly TRBD1 for D (6 bases). Germline CDR1 and CDR2: SGHTA and FQGNSA. This CDR3 has 16 amino acids. V lost 0 bases and J lost 5, with 16 bases in between. CDR3 nucleotides: TGTGCCAGCAGCTTAGCGGCAGGGGCTATTTTGGAGACCCAGTACTTC. Protein product: CASSLAAGAILETQYF.

This clonotype was seen at least ten times. The J gene is TRBJ2-7, the V gene TRBV20-1; 7 bases fit TRBD2. From germline, CDR1 is DFQATT and CDR2 SNEGSKA (reference sequence). The CDR3 runs to 13 residues. V lost 3 bases, J lost 2 bases, and 4 bases stayed unmatched. CDR3 residues: CSASWAGAYEQYF. The CDR3 DNA reads as TGCAGTGCTAGCTGGGCGGGGGCCTACGAGCAGTACTTC.

This clonotype was seen ten or more times. This chain links TRBV28 with TRBJ2-1, with 8 bases matching TRBD2. Germline lookup yields CDR1 MDHEN and CDR2 SYDVKM. This CDR3 is 16 amino acids long. V trimming: 4 bases; J trimming: 1 base; junction bases outside the gene matches: 6. Here the CDR3 reads CASSYLAGLSYNEQFF. As DNA, the CDR3 is TGTGCCAGCAGTTATTTAGCGGGACTTTCCTACAATGAGCAGTTCTTC. Full variable domain (remainder filled in from reference TRBV28 and TRBJ2-1): DVKVTQSSRYLVKRTGEKVFLECVQDMDHENMFWYRQDPGLGLRLIYFSYDVKMKEKGDIPEGYSVSREKKERFSLILESASTNQTSMYLCASSYLAGLSYNEQFFGPGTRLTVL.

This clonotype has more than one count but fewer than ten. A much bigger clone sits one base away, suggesting this may be a read error. The chain uses TRBV5-6 and TRBJ2-1; tentative D call: TRBD2 (6 bases). CDR3 length: 14 residues. CDR1 and CDR2 from the germline V gene are SGHDT and YYEEEE. The V gene lost 3 bases and the J gene lost 3 bases, with 10 bases spanning the gap. CDR3 loop: CASSSIADYNEQFF. The CDR3 DNA is TGTGCCAGCAGCTCCATAGCGGACTACAATGAGCAGTTCTTC.

This clonotype turned up a few times. V gene TRBV29-1 combines with J gene TRBJ2-7, with a weak D call TRBD1 (6 bases). V was cut by 6 bases and J by 3 bases, with 9 bases left in between. Germline assignment: CDR1 SQVTM and CDR2 ANQGSEA. The CDR3 contains 11 residues. CDR3 bases: TGCAGCGTCAAACAGGGCTACGAGCAGTACTTC. Protein sequence: CSVKQGYEQYF.

This clonotype was observed many times. The chain couples TRBV20-1 to TRBJ2-1; weak D call: TRBD2 (6 bases). The CDR3 totals 14 residues. V lost 3 bases to trimming and J lost 5 bases, with 14 bases between them. Looked up from germline, CDR1 is DFQATT and CDR2 is SNEGSKA (reference sequence). CDR3 protein: CSASGLAPNNEQFF. DNA of the CDR3: TGCAGTGCTAGTGGGCTAGCGCCAAACAATGAGCAGTTCTTC.

This clonotype was seen more than once but under ten times. The chain employs TRBV7-3 and TRBJ2-2; TRBD1 matches at 7 bases. The length of the CDR3 is 15 residues. V shed 5 bases, J shed 3 bases, and the junction held 6 bases outside the gene matches. CDR1 and CDR2 from the germline V gene are SGHTA and FQGTGA. CDR3 in amino acids: CASSPQGWYTGELFF. CDR3 nucleotides: TGTGCCAGCAGCCCACAGGGGTGGTACACCGGGGAGCTGTTTTTT.

To note about this clonotype: A read error may produce the germline difference seen at one junction end. This rearrangement joins TRBV6-2 or TRBV6-3 to TRBJ1-2; TRBD1 might be the D (6 bases). The CDR3 covers 14 residues. Germline assignment: CDR1 MNHEY and CDR2 SVGEGT. The CDR3 here is CASSLDSQYYDYTF. CDR3 DNA sequence: TGTGCCAGCAGTTTGGACAGCCAGTACTATGACTACACCTTC.

This clonotype was detected ten times or more. This chain connects TRBV20-1 to TRBJ1-1; TRBD1 might be the D (6 bases). This CDR3 is 11 amino acids long. CDR1 is DFQATT, CDR2 SNEGSKA, per germline (reference sequence). V lost 7 bases and J lost 8, with 14 bases in between. This CDR3 is CSVSRQAEAFF. CDR3 DNA sequence: TGCAGTGTTTCCCGACAGGCAGAAGCTTTCTTT.

This clonotype came up a few times. The V gene is TRBV24-1, the J gene TRBJ2-2, with D unresolved. The CDR3 has 17 residues. Per the germline V gene, CDR1 is KGHDR and CDR2 is SFDVKD. Trimming removed 2 bases at V and 0 bases at J, with 12 bases between. Here the CDR3 DNA reads TGTGCCACCAGTGATTCCCGGCGCAGGACGAACACCGGGGAGCTGTTTTTT. This translates into CATSDSRRRTNTGELFF.

This clonotype appeared many times. This chain joins TRBV2 and TRBJ1-3; no clear D gene. The V gene lost 11 bases and the J gene lost 3 bases, with 17 bases spanning the gap. CDR1 is SNHLY, CDR2 FYNNEI, per germline. The CDR3 loop spans 14 amino acids. In nucleotides, the CDR3 is TGTGCCCATTCTATGGGCGAGGGTGGAAACACCATATATTTT. This encodes CAHSMGEGGNTIYF.

This clonotype was picked up many times. CDR3 residues: CASSPAGIRNQPQHF. CDR3 nucleotide sequence: TGTGCCAGCAGTCCGGCGGGGATTCGGAATCAGCCCCAGCATTTT. The V and J genes are TRBV2 and TRBJ1-5; no firm D call. Trimming removed 5 bases from V and 4 bases from J, with 15 bases in between. The CDR3 runs 15 residues. Germline V gene lookup returns CDR1 SNHLY and CDR2 FYNNEI.

This clonotype was seen repeatedly, ten times or more. The gene calls are TRBV27 and TRBJ2-1; 14 bases match TRBD2. V shed 5 bases, J shed 8 bases, and the junction held 8 bases outside the gene matches. The CDR3 has 16 amino acids. CDR1 MNHEY and CDR2 SMNVEV come from the germline V gene (reference sequence). Here the CDR3 reads CASSLTSGRVGDEQFF. The DNA for the CDR3 is TGTGCCAGCAGTCTGACTAGCGGGAGGGTGGGCGATGAGCAGTTCTTC.

There are many counts of this clonotype. The V gene is TRBV12-3 or TRBV12-4, the J gene TRBJ2-7; 7 positions match TRBD1. The CDR3 sequence is 13 residues long. With V trimmed by 8 bases and J by 2 bases, 6 bases remained unmatched. CDR3 loop: CASGRQGPYEQYF. Written as DNA, the CDR3 is TGTGCCAGCGGAAGACAGGGCCCCTACGAGCAGTACTTC.

This clonotype was detected many times. This chain links TRBV15 with TRBJ2-1, with TRBD2 matching over 10 bases. V trimming: 0 bases; J trimming: 6 bases; junction bases outside the gene matches: 5. From germline, CDR1 is LNHNV and CDR2 YYDKDF (reference sequence). The CDR3 has 16 amino acids. Here the CDR3 reads CATSRDLAGGANEQFF. The CDR3 DNA follows: TGTGCCACCAGCAGAGATTTAGCGGGAGGCGCCAATGAGCAGTTCTTC.

In this sample, this clonotype turned up once. A much larger clone sits a single nucleotide away, making a read error possible. J is TRBJ1-1 and V is TRBV24-1; tentatively, D is TRBD1 (6 bases). Trimming took 8 bases from V and 2 from J, leaving 11 bases between them. CDR3 length: 13 amino acids. Germline values: CDR1 KGHDR, CDR2 SFDVKD. CDR3 DNA: TGTGCCACCAACAGGGCCGGAAACACTGAAGCTTTCTTT. It is translated as CATNRAGNTEAFF.

This clonotype was found many times. The CDR3 protein is CASSVSTQGTNTEAFF. CDR3 DNA sequence: TGTGCCAGCAGCGTATCCACCCAGGGGACGAACACTGAAGCTTTCTTT. The chain joins TRBV9 to TRBJ1-1; tentative D call: TRBD1 (6 bases). The CDR3 extends over 16 amino acids. Per germline, CDR1 SGDLS and CDR2 YYNGEE. Trimming removed 1 base from V and 1 base from J, with 14 bases in between.

V and J are TRBV30 and TRBJ2-6; D possibly matches TRBD1 or TRBD2 (5 bases each). The CDR3 loop spans 16 amino acids. CDR1 is GTSNPN, CDR2 SVGIG, per germline (reference sequence). V lost 0 bases and J lost 0, with 9 bases in between. CDR3 bases: TGTGCCTGGAGTGTAGGTGGGGGCTCTGGGGCCAACGTCCTGACTTTC. Encoded protein: CAWSVGGGSGANVLTF. Supplemented by reference TRBV30 and TRBJ2-6, the full variable domain reads SQTIHQWPATLVQPVGSPLSLECTVEGTSNPNLYWYRQAAGRGLQLLFYSVGIGQISSEVPQNLSASRPQDRQFILSSKKLLLSDSGFYLCAWSVGGGSGANVLTFGAGSRLTVL.

This clonotype was found many times. The chain recombines TRBV2 with TRBJ2-5; D uncertain. V was cut by 5 bases and J by 5 bases, with 9 bases left in between. In germline, CDR1 is SNHLY, CDR2 FYNNEI. CDR3 length: 12 amino acids. CDR3 nucleotide sequence: TGTGCCAGCAGTCTGACTGGGGAGACCCAGTACTTC. This codes for CASSLTGETQYF.